This record concerns one T cell receptor beta chain sequence. Its antigen remains unidentified. No much larger clone exists at a distance of one base, and base qualities are not known. The entry originates in a study of OX40 agonist ivuxolimab in advanced cancers. For the study in its entirety: Ivuxolimab was an agonistic, fully human IgG2 monoclonal antibody directed against OX40 (CD134), a costimulatory receptor. Intravenous ivuxolimab was administered to patients every 2 weeks at six dose levels: 0.01, 0.1, 0.3, 1.5, 3 and 10 mg/kg. Among the 52 dose-escalation patients, about 20 had hepatocellular carcinoma, 15 or so melanoma, 9 renal cell carcinoma and 9 head and neck cancer. A male proportion of 82.7% and a mean age of approximately 60 years, ranging from about 20 to 79, were recorded for the dose-escalation cohort. Patients were allowed to have had prior anti-PD-1, anti-PD-L1 or anti-CTLA-4 therapy, and 40% of the dose-escalation patients had previously received checkpoint inhibitors. Partial responses were achieved by three dose-escalation patients, of whom one had hepatocellular carcinoma and two had cutaneous melanoma. The purpose of peripheral TCRbeta sequencing was to test whether ivuxolimab changed TCR sequence diversity and led to clonal T-cell expansion. The paper reports the monotherapy dose-escalation portion (N of about 47 patients) of the phase I ivuxolimab trial. Points the paper makes about the study in general: Low levels of normalized T-cell clonal expansion were also seen in some patients who did not respond. In the 0.1-3.0 mg/kg groups, partial responders had among the lowest normalized peripheral clonal expansion, particularly in CD8+ T cells. At doses from 0.1 to 3.0 mg/kg, clonal expansion was seen in both CD4+ and CD8+ blood T cells between baseline and week 6. The antigen specificity of the peripheral T cells that underwent clonal expansion was not determined. After ivuxolimab, CD8+ T cells had more expanded clones than CD4+ T cells on average.

The CDR3 spans 14 residues, from the cysteine through the phenylalanine. Only the CDR3 DNA stays, 42 bases, in frame from base 1. Trimming takes 3 bases off V and 8 bases off J; junction bases not matched to a gene: 9. The CDR1 and CDR2 encoded by the germline V gene are SGHAT and FQNNGV. Patients with a history of autoimmune disease or receiving systemic immunosuppression were excluded from the trial. Peripheral blood for TCR sequencing was collected from all dose cohorts at baseline, on cycle 4 day 1, and on cycle 7 day 1. The samples were taken from a phase I, first-in-human, multicenter, open-label dose-escalation trial of ivuxolimab. The trial enrolled adults with locally advanced or metastatic head and neck squamous cell, hepatocellular, melanoma or renal cell carcinoma. Before TCR sequencing, CD4+ T cells and CD8+ T cells were sorted from peripheral blood as separate populations. Genomic DNA was isolated from the sorted cells so that the TCRbeta CDR3 region could be sequenced. The immunoSEQ Assay was used to sequence the TCRbeta CDR3 regions. Held by TCRdb, this immuneACCESS table contains in-frame sequences only and omits some clones. Under half of the omission traces to an unresolved V gene where checked; the cause of the rest is unknown. Within this sample are more than 50,000 clones, with about 86% of them counted one time only. Of the sample, over 0.45% is held by the ten largest clones.

The TCR originated in an adult with an advanced solid tumor such as melanoma, head and neck, liver or kidney cancer. The source material was CD4+ or CD8+ T cells sorted from blood, sampled in a trial of the OX40 agonist ivuxolimab. The rearrangement combines TRBV11-2 with TRBJ1-2; TRBD1 lines up with 7 middle nucleotides. Here is the DNA: TGTGCCAGCAGCTTCTTCGGGACAGCGGGCGGCTACACCTTC. It specifies CASSFFGTAGGYTF.